The present entry profiles one TCR beta chain with its context. This entry comes from a study of T cell responses to AZD1222 COVID-19 vaccine. Per the germline V gene, CDR1 is SGHAT and CDR2 is FQNNGV. V was cut by 4 bases and J by 0 bases, with 12 bases left in between. This CDR3 region has 15 residues. Sequencing used immunoSEQ multiplex PCR; TCRdb keeps in-frame clones, though not all of them. The sample has over 40,000 clones, approximately 86% seen once. The rearrangement joins TRBV11-2 to TRBJ1-2; the D gene is possibly TRBD1 (5 bases). The TCR comes from an adult in good health. The source material was peripheral blood, sampled on day 0 of AZD1222 vaccination. The DNA for the CDR3 is TGTGCCAGCAGCTCGGTACGGGGCCCTAACTATGGCTACACCTTC. It specifies CASSSVRGPNYGYTF.